One sample yielded the 25 T cell receptor beta chains listed below, sequenced in a study of shared clonotypes between healthy human individuals. The repertoire was sequenced with immunoSEQ multiplex PCR; TCRdb's copy has only in-frame clones and lacks some. The top ten hold 10% to 15% of the sample, which has some 470,000 clones, over 65% seen once. Sequenced material: PBMCs. The receptors shown here come from a woman aged 40 to 50 in good health. Some clones in this sample may be carry-over from other donors' samples.

Details on this clone: A far more abundant clone sits one base away, making this likely a read error. The rearrangement joins TRBV10-2 to TRBJ1-2; D not resolved. Germline V CDR1 and CDR2: WSHSY, SAAADI. The CDR3 has 14 residues. The CDR3 DNA is TGCACCAGCAGTGAAATGGTCTCTAACTATGGCTACACCTTC. Its translation is CTSSEMVSNYGYTF.

The table lists this clone with a count of one. This rearrangement joins TRBV30 to TRBJ2-2; D might be TRBD2 (6 bases). The CDR3 has 13 amino acids. The V gene's germline CDR1 is GTSNPN and CDR2 SVGIG (reference sequence). V dropped 3 bases and J dropped 8 bases, with 13 bases sitting between them. This chain's CDR3 is CAWRNAGRGELFF. As DNA, the CDR3 is TGTGCCTGGAGAAACGCGGGAAGGGGGGAGCTGTTTTTT.

This chain joins TRBV7-2 and TRBJ2-5; either TRBD1 or TRBD2 may supply D (5 bases each). The CDR3 has 15 residues. Trimming shortened V by 1 base and J by 5 bases, and 14 bases separated the two germline ends. The germline CDR1 and CDR2 sequences are SGHTA and FQGNSA. The CDR3, as DNA: TGTGCCAGCAGCTTAGGTACGAGGGGAAGGGAGACCCAGTACTTC. Translated, it gives CASSLGTRGRETQYF.

This clone was recorded a few times. The sample carries other DNA sequences with the same CDR3. The gene calls are TRBV19 and TRBJ1-1; weak D call: TRBD1 (6 bases). This CDR3 spans 14 amino acids. Trimming left V 8 bases short and J 7 bases short, with 20 bases between. Germline CDR1 reads LNHDA; CDR2 reads SQIVND (reference sequence). The CDR3 nucleotides read TGTGCCAGTTCCAGGGGCGGGGACGCGCTTGAAGCTTTCTTT. It translates to CASSRGGDALEAFF.

This clone came up many times. Other nucleotide sequences in the sample specify the same CDR3. The V gene is TRBV30, the J gene TRBJ2-3; D gene uncertain. V lost 2 bases, J lost 0 bases, and 3 bases lay in between. The CDR3 consists of 12 residues. Germline V gives CDR1 GTSNPN, CDR2 SVGIG (reference sequence). The CDR3 here is CAWSSSTDTQYF. CDR3 DNA sequence: TGTGCCTGGAGTTCTAGCACAGATACGCAGTATTTT.

Turning to this clone: The sample contains more than one DNA sequence encoding this CDR3. The genes are TRBV28 and TRBJ1-5; unclear D gene. Deletions cut 5 bases from V and 1 base from J, with 6 bases between. The CDR3 is 13 residues long. Germline lookup yields CDR1 MDHEN and CDR2 SYDVKM. CDR3 coding DNA: TGTGCCAGCAGTCCCGACAGCAATCAGCCCCAGCATTTT. It specifies CASSPDSNQPQHF.

Only a few counts were recorded for this clone. The chain couples TRBV28 to TRBJ2-5; 10 nucleotides agree with TRBD1. This CDR3 spans 18 amino acids. The germline V gene encodes CDR1 MDHEN and CDR2 SYDVKM. V lost 7 bases, J lost 4 bases, and 18 bases stayed unmatched. This CDR3 reads CASTNPNRDRGFGETQYF. Written as DNA, the CDR3 is TGTGCCAGCACCAATCCTAACCGGGACAGGGGTTTTGGAGAGACCCAGTACTTC.

Comment on this clone: This CDR3 is also generated by other DNA sequences in the sample. The chain uses TRBV18 and TRBJ2-7; a possible D gene is TRBD1 (6 bases). The CDR3 is made up of 14 amino acids. The germline gives CDR1 KGHSH, CDR2 LQKENI. V lost 3 bases and J lost 0, with 9 bases in between. The CDR3 DNA is TGTGCCAGCTCACCCAGGACAGCCTCCTACGAGCAGTACTTC. This translates into CASSPRTASYEQYF.

The CDR3, as DNA: TGTGCCAGCAGTTCTCCTCGGGCCCAGGGGACTGAAGCTTTCTTT. Translating it yields CASSSPRAQGTEAFF. The rearrangement uses TRBV27 and TRBJ1-1; maybe TRBD1 (6 bases). The CDR3 has 15 amino acids. V was trimmed by 4 bases and J by 5 bases, leaving 17 bases between them. CDR1 is MNHEY, CDR2 SMNVEV, per germline (reference sequence).

This clone was found once. A much larger clonotype is one base distant, so this may be a read error. The chain joins TRBV10-1 to TRBJ2-3; 9 nucleotides match TRBD1. The CDR3 is 15 amino acids. Looked up from germline, CDR1 is WNHNN and CDR2 is SYGVQD (reference sequence). The CDR3: CASSGGQGHTGTQYF. DNA for the CDR3: TGCGCCAGCAGTGGGGGACAGGGACACACAGGTACGCAGTATTTT.

CDR3 sequence (DNA): TGTGCCAGCAGTAAGGGACAGTCTACCTACGAGCAGTACTTC. It encodes CASSKGQSTYEQYF. The rearrangement links TRBV6-1 to TRBJ2-7; TRBD1 matches at 7 bases. The CDR3 consists of 14 residues. Per germline, CDR1 MNHNS and CDR2 SASEGT. J gave up 2 bases and V 5 bases, and 6 bases lay outside the gene matches.

The chain links TRBV18 to TRBJ2-7, with 8 bases matching TRBD2. The J segment lost 2 bases and the V segment lost 3 bases, leaving 3 bases of the junction unmatched. Germline V gene sequence: CDR1 KGHSH, CDR2 LQKENI. The CDR3 totals 14 residues. CDR3 sequence (DNA): TGTGCCAGCTCACCGGGACTAGGGGCCTACGAGCAGTACTTC. Protein: CASSPGLGAYEQYF.

The chain joins TRBV28 to TRBJ2-7; TRBD2 matches at 9 bases. CDR1 is MDHEN and CDR2 is SYDVKM in the germline V gene. The V and J ends lost 7 bases and 3 bases, in that order; junction bases with no gene match: 19. The CDR3 has 18 residues. The CDR3 nucleotides are TGTGCCAGCAATACCTTCCCGGGACTAGCCCCGTCCTTCTACGAGCAGTACTTC. As protein: CASNTFPGLAPSFYEQYF.

The chain employs TRBV7-8 and TRBJ1-4; D is perhaps TRBD1 (6 bases). The V and J ends lost 2 bases and 7 bases respectively, with 11 bases between them. In germline, CDR1 is SGHVS, CDR2 FQNEAQ. CDR3 size: 14 residues. CDR3: CASSLNRAGEKLFF. The CDR3 coding sequence is TGTGCCAGCAGCTTAAACAGGGCTGGTGAAAAACTGTTTTTT. The full variable domain, its missing parts supplied by reference TRBV7-8 and TRBJ1-4, is GAGVSQSPRYKVAKRGQDVALRCDPISGHVSLFWYQQALGQGPEFLTYFQNEAQLDKSGLPSDRFFAERPEGSVSTLKIQRTQQEDSAVYLCASSLNRAGEKLFFGSGTQLSVL.

The chain carries TRBV28 and TRBJ2-5; TRBD1 matches at 8 bases. The DNA end lines up better with TRBJ2-7; the J call may be wrong. The CDR3 extends over 14 amino acids. Per the germline V gene, CDR1 is MDHEN and CDR2 is SYDVKM. The CDR3 sequence: CASSLYGQGYEQYF. DNA for the CDR3: TGTGCCAGCAGTTTATATGGACAGGGCTACGAGCAGTACTTC.

The V gene is TRBV28, the J gene TRBJ1-2; D not resolved. Germline V gene data show CDR1 as MDHEN and CDR2 as SYDVKM. With 2 bases removed from V and 6 bases from J, the gap between germline ends came to 7 bases. CDR3 length: 12 residues. This CDR3 is CASSLDTHGYTF. CDR3 bases: TGTGCCAGCAGTTTAGACACCCATGGCTACACCTTC.

This clone was seen a handful of times. CDR3 region: CAISNGQGSTGELFF. The DNA for the CDR3 is TGTGCCATCAGTAACGGGCAGGGGAGCACCGGGGAGCTGTTTTTT. This rearrangement joins TRBV10-3 to TRBJ2-2, with TRBD1 as a possible D gene (6 bases). Per the germline V gene, CDR1 is ENHRY and CDR2 is SYGVKD. V lost 5 bases, J lost 4 bases, and 14 bases lay in between. The CDR3 is 15 amino acids.

The chain links TRBV18 to TRBJ2-2; no clear D. Trimming took 4 bases from V and 9 from J, leaving 21 bases between them. This CDR3 region has 16 residues. Germline lookup yields CDR1 KGHSH and CDR2 LQKENI. CDR3: CASSQAQIGFIRELFF. CDR3 DNA: TGTGCCAGCTCACAGGCGCAGATAGGTTTTATCCGGGAGCTGTTTTTT.

The chain employs TRBV4-2 and TRBJ2-7; 13 positions agree with TRBD2. Trimming at V came to 3 bases and at J to 3 bases, leaving 2 bases not matched to a gene. The CDR3 consists of 15 residues. The germline gives CDR1 LGHNA, CDR2 YNFKEQ. The CDR3 DNA follows: TGTGCCAGCAGCCACCGACTAGCGGGGGGCTACGAGCAGTACTTC. The encoded protein is CASSHRLAGGYEQYF.

This clone was observed a few times. The chain recombines TRBV19 with TRBJ1-1, with no clear D. CDR1 and CDR2 (germline): LNHDA, SQIVND (reference sequence). There are 13 residues in the CDR3. V lost 6 bases and J 8 bases, leaving 16 bases between the germline ends. The CDR3 region has the DNA TGTGCCAGTAGATCCAAAGGCCTCGGAGAAGCTTTCTTT. This encodes CASRSKGLGEAFF.

V gene TRBV5-4 combines with J gene TRBJ2-7, with D possibly TRBD1 on 6 matching bases. The CDR3 runs 15 residues. Trimming stripped 4 bases from V and 7 bases from J, with 21 bases between. Germline assignment: CDR1 SGHNT and CDR2 YYREEE (reference sequence). The CDR3 nucleotides are TGTGCCAGCAGCCCCCCGCAGGGGAGAAGTGGTGAGCAGTACTTC. Protein: CASSPPQGRSGEQYF.

The chain links TRBV29-1 to TRBJ2-3; D ambiguous. The CDR3 contains 11 residues. The V and J ends lost 6 bases and 2 bases respectively, with 6 bases between them. The germline CDR1 and CDR2 sequences are SQVTM and ANQGSEA. DNA of the CDR3: TGCAGCGTCGCTTACACAGATACGCAGTATTTT. It specifies CSVAYTDTQYF.

The DNA of the CDR3 is TGTGCCACCTGGGGAGGGGGCGTTGAGACCCAGTACTTC. This encodes CATWGGGVETQYF. The genes are TRBV15 and TRBJ2-5; D may match TRBD1 or TRBD2 (7 bases each). The V gene lost 8 bases and the J gene lost 5 bases, with 15 bases spanning the gap. The length of the CDR3 is 13 residues. From germline, CDR1 is LNHNV and CDR2 YYDKDF (reference sequence).

The chain links TRBV5-1 to TRBJ2-5; TRBD1 matches 8 bases. The CDR3 contains 12 residues. The germline gives CDR1 SGHRS, CDR2 YFSETQ. V dropped 3 bases and J dropped 5; count of bases not matched to a gene: 0. The CDR3 here is CASSWDRETQYF. For the CDR3, the DNA is TGCGCCAGCAGCTGGGACAGGGAGACCCAGTACTTC.

This clone showed up just a few times. This rearrangement joins TRBV27 to TRBJ2-5; D might be TRBD1 (6 bases). The J call is in doubt because the DNA end fits TRBJ2-7 better. The CDR3 totals 15 residues. CDR1 is MNHEY, CDR2 SMNVEV, per germline (reference sequence). CDR3 in amino acids: CASSLAGTPPYEQYF. The CDR3 DNA reads TGTGCCAGCAGTCTCGCCGGGACACCACCCTACGAGCAGTACTTC.